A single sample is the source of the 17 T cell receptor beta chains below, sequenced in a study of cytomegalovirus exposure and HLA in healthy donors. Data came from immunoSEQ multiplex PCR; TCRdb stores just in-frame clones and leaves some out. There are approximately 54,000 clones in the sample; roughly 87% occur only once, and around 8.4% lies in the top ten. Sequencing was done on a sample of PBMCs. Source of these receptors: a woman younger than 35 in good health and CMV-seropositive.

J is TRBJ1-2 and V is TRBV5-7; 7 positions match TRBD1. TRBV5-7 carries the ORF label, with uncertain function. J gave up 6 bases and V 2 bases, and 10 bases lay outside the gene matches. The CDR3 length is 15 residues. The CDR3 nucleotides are TGTGCCAGCAGCTTTACGGCAGGGGGGTGGAATGGCTACACCTTC. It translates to CASSFTAGGWNGYTF.

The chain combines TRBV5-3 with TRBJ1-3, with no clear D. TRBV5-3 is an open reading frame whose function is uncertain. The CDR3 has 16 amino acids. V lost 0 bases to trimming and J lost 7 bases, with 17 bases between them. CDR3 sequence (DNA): TGTGCCAGAAGCTTGGTGACCGGGAGATATTGGAACACCATATATTTT. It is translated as CARSLVTGRYWNTIYF.

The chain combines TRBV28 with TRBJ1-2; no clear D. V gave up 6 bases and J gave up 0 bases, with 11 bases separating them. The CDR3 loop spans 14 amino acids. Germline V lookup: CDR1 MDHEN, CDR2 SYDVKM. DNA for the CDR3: TGTGCCAGCAGCCGCGGCGGGACTAACTATGGCTACACCTTC. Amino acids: CASSRGGTNYGYTF.

The CDR3 loop is CASSDDRGGGDEQFF. DNA for the CDR3: TGTGCCAGCAGTGATGACAGAGGAGGGGGCGATGAGCAGTTCTTC. This sequence joins TRBV6-1 and TRBJ2-1; possible D gene TRBD1, 7 bases. V gave up 3 bases and J gave up 8 bases, with 17 bases separating them. Germline CDR1 MNHNS, CDR2 SASEGT. CDR3 size: 15 residues.

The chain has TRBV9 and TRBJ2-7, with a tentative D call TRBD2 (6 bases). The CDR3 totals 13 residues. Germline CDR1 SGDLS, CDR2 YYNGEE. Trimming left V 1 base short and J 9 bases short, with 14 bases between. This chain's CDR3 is CASSVSPGTAQYF. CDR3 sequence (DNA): TGTGCCAGCAGCGTATCGCCAGGGACTGCGCAGTACTTC.

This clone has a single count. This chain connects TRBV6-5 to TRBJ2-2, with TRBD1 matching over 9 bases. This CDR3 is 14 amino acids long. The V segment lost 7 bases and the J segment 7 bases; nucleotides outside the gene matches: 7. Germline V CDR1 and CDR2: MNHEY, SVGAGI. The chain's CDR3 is CASKIQGADGELFF. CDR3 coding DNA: TGTGCCAGCAAGATACAGGGGGCGGACGGGGAGCTGTTTTTT.

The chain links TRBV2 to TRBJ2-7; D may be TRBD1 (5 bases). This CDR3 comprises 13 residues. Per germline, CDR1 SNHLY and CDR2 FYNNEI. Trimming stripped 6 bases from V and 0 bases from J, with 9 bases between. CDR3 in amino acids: CASSVGASYEQYF. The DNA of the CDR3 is TGTGCCAGCAGCGTTGGGGCCTCCTACGAGCAGTACTTC.

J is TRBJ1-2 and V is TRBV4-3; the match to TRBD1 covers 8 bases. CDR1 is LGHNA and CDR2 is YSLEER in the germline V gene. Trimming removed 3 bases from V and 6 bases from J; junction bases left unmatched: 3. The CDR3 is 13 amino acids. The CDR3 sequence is CASSQPGGDGYTF. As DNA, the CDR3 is TGCGCCAGCAGCCAGCCAGGGGGCGATGGCTACACCTTC.

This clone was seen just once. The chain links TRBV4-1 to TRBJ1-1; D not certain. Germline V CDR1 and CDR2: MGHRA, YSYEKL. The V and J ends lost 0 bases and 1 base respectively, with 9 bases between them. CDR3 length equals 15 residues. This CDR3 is CASSQDRNRNTEAFF. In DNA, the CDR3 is TGCGCCAGCAGCCAAGATCGCAACAGGAACACTGAAGCTTTCTTT.

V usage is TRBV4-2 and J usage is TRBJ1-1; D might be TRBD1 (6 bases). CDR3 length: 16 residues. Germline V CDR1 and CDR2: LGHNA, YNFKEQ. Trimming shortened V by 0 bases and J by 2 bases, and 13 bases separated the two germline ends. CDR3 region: CASSQEWLDSNTEAFF. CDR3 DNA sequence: TGTGCCAGCAGCCAAGAATGGCTGGACAGCAACACTGAAGCTTTCTTT.

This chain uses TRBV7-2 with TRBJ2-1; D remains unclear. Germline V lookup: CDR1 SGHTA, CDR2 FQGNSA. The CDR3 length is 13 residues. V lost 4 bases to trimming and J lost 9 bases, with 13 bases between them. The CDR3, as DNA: TGTGCCAGCAGCTCCCTTCGCATCGGTGAGCAGTTCTTC. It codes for CASSSLRIGEQFF.

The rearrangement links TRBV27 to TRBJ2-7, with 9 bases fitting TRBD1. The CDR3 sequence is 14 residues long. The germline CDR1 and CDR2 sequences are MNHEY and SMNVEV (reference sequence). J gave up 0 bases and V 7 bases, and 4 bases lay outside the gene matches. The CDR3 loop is CASKWTGVSYEQYF. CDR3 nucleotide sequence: TGTGCCAGCAAGTGGACAGGGGTCTCCTACGAGCAGTACTTC.

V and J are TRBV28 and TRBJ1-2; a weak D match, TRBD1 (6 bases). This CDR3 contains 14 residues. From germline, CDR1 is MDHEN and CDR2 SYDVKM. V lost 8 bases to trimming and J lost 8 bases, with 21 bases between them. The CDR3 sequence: CASCPGTKRGGYTF. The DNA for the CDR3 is TGTGCCAGCTGCCCCGGGACAAAAAGAGGCGGCTACACCTTC.

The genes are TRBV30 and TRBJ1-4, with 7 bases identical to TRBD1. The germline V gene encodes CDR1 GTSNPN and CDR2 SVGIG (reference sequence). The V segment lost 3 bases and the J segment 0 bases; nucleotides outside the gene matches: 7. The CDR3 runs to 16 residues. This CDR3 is CAWRPGQIATNEKLFF. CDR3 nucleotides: TGTGCCTGGAGGCCGGGACAGATTGCAACTAATGAAAAACTGTTTTTT.

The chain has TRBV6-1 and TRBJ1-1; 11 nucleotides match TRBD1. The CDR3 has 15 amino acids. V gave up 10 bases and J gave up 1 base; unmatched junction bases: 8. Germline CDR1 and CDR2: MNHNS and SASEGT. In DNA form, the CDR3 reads TGTGCCACCAGGACAGGGGGCATGGGGAACACTGAAGCTTTCTTT. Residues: CATRTGGMGNTEAFF.

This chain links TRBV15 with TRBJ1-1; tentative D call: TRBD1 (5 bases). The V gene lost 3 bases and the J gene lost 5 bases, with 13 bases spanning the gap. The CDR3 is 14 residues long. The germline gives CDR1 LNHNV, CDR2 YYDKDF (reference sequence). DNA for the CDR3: TGTGCCACCAGCAGCGCCGGGGGTTGGACTGAAGCTTTCTTT. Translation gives CATSSAGGWTEAFF. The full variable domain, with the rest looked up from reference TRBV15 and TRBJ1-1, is DAMVIQNPRYQVTQFGKPVTLSCSQTLNHNVMYWYQQKSSQAPKLLFHYYDKDFNNEADTPDNFQSRRPNTSFCFLDIRSPGLGDTAMYLCATSSAGGWTEAFFGQGTRLTVV.

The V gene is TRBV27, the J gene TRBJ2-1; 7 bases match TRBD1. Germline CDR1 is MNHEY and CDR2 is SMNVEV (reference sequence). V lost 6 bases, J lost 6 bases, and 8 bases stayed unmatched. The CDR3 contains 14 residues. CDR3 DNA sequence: TGTGCCAGCAGCCCGGACAGGTTTCTCAATGAGCAGTTCTTC. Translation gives CASSPDRFLNEQFF.